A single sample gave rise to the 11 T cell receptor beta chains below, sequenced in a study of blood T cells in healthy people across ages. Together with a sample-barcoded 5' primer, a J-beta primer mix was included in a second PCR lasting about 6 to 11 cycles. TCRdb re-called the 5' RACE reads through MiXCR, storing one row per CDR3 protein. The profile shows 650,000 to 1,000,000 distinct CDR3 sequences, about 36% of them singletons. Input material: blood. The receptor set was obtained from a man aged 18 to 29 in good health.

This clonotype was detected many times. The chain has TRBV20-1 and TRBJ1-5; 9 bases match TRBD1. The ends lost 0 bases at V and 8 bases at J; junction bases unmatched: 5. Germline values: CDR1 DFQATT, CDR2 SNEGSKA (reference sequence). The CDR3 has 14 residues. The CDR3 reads CSAREDRGGKPQHF. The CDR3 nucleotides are TGCAGTGCTAGAGAGGACAGGGGAGGAAAGCCCCAGCATTTT.

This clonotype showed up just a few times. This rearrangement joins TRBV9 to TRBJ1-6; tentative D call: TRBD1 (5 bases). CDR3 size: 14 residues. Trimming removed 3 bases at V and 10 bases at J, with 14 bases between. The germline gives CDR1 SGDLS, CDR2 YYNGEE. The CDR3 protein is CASSDGRETSPLHF. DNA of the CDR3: TGTGCCAGCAGCGACGGCAGGGAGACCTCACCCCTCCACTTT.

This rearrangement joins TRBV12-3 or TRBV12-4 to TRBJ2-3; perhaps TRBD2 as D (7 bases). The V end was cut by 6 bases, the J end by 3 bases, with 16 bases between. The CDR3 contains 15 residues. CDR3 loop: CASRLGGPWTDTQYF. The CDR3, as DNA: TGTGCCAGCAGGCTGGGGGGGCCGTGGACAGATACGCAGTATTTT.

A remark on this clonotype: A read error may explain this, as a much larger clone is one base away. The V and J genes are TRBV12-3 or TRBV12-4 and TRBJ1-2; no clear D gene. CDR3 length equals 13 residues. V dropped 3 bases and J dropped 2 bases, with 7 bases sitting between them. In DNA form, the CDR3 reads TGTGCCAGCAGTTTTATAGCCAACTATGGCTACACCTTC. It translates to CASSFIANYGYTF.

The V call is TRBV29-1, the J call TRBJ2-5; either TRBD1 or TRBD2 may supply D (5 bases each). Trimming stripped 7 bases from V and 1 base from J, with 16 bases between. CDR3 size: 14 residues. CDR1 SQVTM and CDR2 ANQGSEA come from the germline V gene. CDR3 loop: CSGGRDGSQETQYF. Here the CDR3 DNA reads TGCAGCGGGGGACGGGACGGATCCCAAGAGACCCAGTACTTC.

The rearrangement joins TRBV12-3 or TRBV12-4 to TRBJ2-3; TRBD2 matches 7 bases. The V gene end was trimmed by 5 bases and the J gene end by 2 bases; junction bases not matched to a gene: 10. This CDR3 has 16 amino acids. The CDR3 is CASSGSIGGNTDTQYF. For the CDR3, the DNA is TGTGCCAGCAGTGGGAGCATCGGGGGGAACACAGATACGCAGTATTTT.

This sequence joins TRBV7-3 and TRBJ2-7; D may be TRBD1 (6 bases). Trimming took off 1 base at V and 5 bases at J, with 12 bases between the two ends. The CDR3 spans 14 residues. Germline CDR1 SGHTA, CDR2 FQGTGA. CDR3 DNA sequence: TGTGCCAGCAGCTTAAGGGGGCTTCGGGACGAGCAGTACTTC. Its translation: CASSLRGLRDEQYF.

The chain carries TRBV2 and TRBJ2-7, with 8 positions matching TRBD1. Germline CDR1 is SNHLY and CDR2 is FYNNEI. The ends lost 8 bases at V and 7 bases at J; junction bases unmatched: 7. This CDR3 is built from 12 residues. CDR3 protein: CASGRQGNEQYF. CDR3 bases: TGTGCCAGCGGCCGACAGGGGAATGAGCAGTACTTC.

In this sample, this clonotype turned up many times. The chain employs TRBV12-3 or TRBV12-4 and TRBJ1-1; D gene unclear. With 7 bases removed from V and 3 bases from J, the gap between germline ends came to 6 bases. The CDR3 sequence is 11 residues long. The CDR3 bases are TGTGCCAGCAACTCGTACACTGAAGCTTTCTTT. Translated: CASNSYTEAFF.

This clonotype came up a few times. The CDR3 sequence is CASSPSSGETDTQYF. The CDR3 bases are TGTGCCAGCAGCCCATCCTCGGGGGAGACAGATACGCAGTATTTT. The chain employs TRBV9 and TRBJ2-3, with D possibly matching TRBD2 (6 bases). The ends were cut back, 4 bases at V and 3 bases at J, with 15 bases in the middle. The germline gives CDR1 SGDLS, CDR2 YYNGEE. This CDR3 has 15 amino acids.

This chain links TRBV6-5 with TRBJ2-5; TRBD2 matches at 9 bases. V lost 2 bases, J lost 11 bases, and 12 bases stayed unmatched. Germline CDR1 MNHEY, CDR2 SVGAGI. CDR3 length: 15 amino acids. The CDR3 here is CASSYQRGAGNEQYF. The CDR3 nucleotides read TGTGCCAGCAGTTACCAGCGGGGGGCTGGGAATGAGCAGTACTTC.